One sample yielded the 29 T cell receptor beta chains listed below, sequenced in a study of cytomegalovirus exposure and HLA in healthy donors. The PCR used 60 Vbeta and 13 Jbeta primers. Here immunoSEQ multiplex PCR was the method, and the copy in TCRdb shows in-frame clones only, minus some. The top ten hold about 23% of the sample, which has approximately 85,000 clones, approximately 80% seen once. The material sequenced was PBMCs. These receptors were taken from a woman aged 45-65 years in good health and CMV-seropositive.

This chain uses TRBV6-1 with TRBJ2-4, with TRBD1 identical over 7 bases. V shed 3 bases, J shed 0 bases, and the junction held 8 bases outside the gene matches. The CDR3 is 17 residues long. Germline assignment: CDR1 MNHNS and CDR2 SASEGT. CDR3 residues: CASSDRTGILAKNIQYF. DNA for the CDR3: TGTGCCAGCAGTGACCGGACAGGTATCTTAGCCAAAAACATTCAGTACTTC.

The chain has TRBV6-1 and TRBJ2-1, with a possible D match to TRBD2 (5 bases). The CDR3 is 15 amino acids. V was trimmed by 2 bases and J by 2 bases, leaving 10 bases between them. The germline gives CDR1 MNHNS, CDR2 SASEGT. CDR3 DNA sequence: TGTGCCAGCAGTGAAATGAGCGGCCCCTACAATGAGCAGTTCTTC. Translating gives CASSEMSGPYNEQFF.

The rearrangement uses TRBV5-1 and TRBJ1-1; D is possibly TRBD1 (5 bases). The CDR3 is made up of 14 amino acids. Trimming shortened V by 5 bases and J by 6 bases, and 17 bases separated the two germline ends. CDR1 and CDR2 from the germline V gene are SGHRS and YFSETQ. CDR3 residues: CASRGRTLDPEAFF. The CDR3 region has the DNA TGCGCCAGCAGGGGCCGGACACTGGACCCTGAAGCTTTCTTT. Based on the CDR3 plus reference TRBV5-1 and TRBJ1-1, the full variable domain is KAGVTQTPRYLIKTRGQQVTLSCSPISGHRSVSWYQQTPGQGLQFLFEYFSETQRNKGNFPGRFSGRQFSNSRSEMNVSTLELGDSALYLCASRGRTLDPEAFFGQGTRLTVV.

Points on this clone: A read error may account for a junction end that differs from germline. The gene calls are TRBV7-7 and TRBJ2-5, with D perhaps TRBD1 (6 bases). CDR3 length: 14 amino acids. The germline CDR1 and CDR2 sequences are SSHAT and FNYEAQ (reference sequence). The DNA of the CDR3 is TGTGCTAGCAGCCGGGTAGGGGGATTCGAGACCCAGTACTTC. This sequence encodes CASSRVGGFETQYF.

The chain has TRBV29-1 and TRBJ1-2; 7 nucleotides align to TRBD1. Trimming removed 6 bases from V and 6 bases from J; junction bases left unmatched: 4. Germline V gene data show CDR1 as SQVTM and CDR2 as ANQGSEA. This CDR3 region has 11 residues. The CDR3 protein is CSVRQGNGYTF. CDR3 in DNA: TGCAGCGTCAGACAGGGAAATGGCTACACCTTC.

The chain recombines TRBV6-5 with TRBJ2-7; D might be TRBD2 (5 bases). Germline values: CDR1 MNHEY, CDR2 SVGAGI. Trimming cost V 8 bases and J 1 base, with 15 bases left between them. This CDR3 has 14 amino acids. The CDR3 DNA reads as TGTGCCAGCCGGCGAGGGTTAGCTTCCTACGAGCAGTACGTC. This codes for CASRRGLASYEQYV.

The chain joins TRBV5-1 to TRBJ1-1; TRBD1 agrees at 8 bases. The ends lost 6 bases at V and 3 bases at J; junction bases unmatched: 7. Germline CDR1 is SGHRS and CDR2 is YFSETQ. CDR3 length: 14 amino acids. The CDR3 reads CASTITGGDTEAFF. The DNA of the CDR3 is TGCGCCAGCACGATCACAGGGGGGGACACTGAAGCTTTCTTT.

The chain joins TRBV12-5 to TRBJ1-5; TRBD1 matches 8 bases. The CDR3 totals 15 residues. The junction had 4 bases not matched to a gene; V was cut back by 4 bases and J by 2 bases. Germline CDR1 is LGHNT and CDR2 is FRNRAP. CDR3 nucleotides: TGTGCTAGTGGTTCCGTGACAGGGGGCAATCAGCCCCAGCATTTT. Translation: CASGSVTGGNQPQHF.

The chain links TRBV11-2 to TRBJ1-4, with D possibly TRBD1 on 6 matching bases. Trimming removed 5 bases at V and 0 bases at J, with 13 bases between. Germline V gene lookup returns CDR1 SGHAT and CDR2 FQNNGV. The CDR3 extends over 16 amino acids. CDR3 DNA: TGTGCCAGCAGCCCAGTAGGGGGAACAACTAATGAAAAACTGTTTTTT. Its protein product is CASSPVGGTTNEKLFF. The whole variable domain, remainder taken from reference TRBV11-2 and TRBJ1-4, is EAGVAQSPRYKIIEKRQSVAFWCNPISGHATLYWYQQILGQGPKLLIQFQNNGVVDDSQLPKDRFSAERLKGVDSTLKIQPAKLEDSAVYLCASSPVGGTTNEKLFFGSGTQLSVL.

The genes are TRBV19 and TRBJ2-5; unclear D gene. The CDR3 runs 13 residues. The germline V gene encodes CDR1 LNHDA and CDR2 SQIVND (reference sequence). Trimming shortened V by 5 bases and J by 0 bases, and 7 bases separated the two germline ends. The chain's CDR3 is CASSPPNQETQYF. The DNA of the CDR3 is TGTGCCAGTAGTCCCCCAAACCAAGAGACCCAGTACTTC.

This clone has a single count. The chain uses TRBV6-1 and TRBJ2-1; perhaps TRBD1 as D (5 bases). The length of the CDR3 is 17 residues. Trimming removed 0 bases from V and 2 bases from J, with 14 bases in between. Per germline, CDR1 MNHNS and CDR2 SASEGT. The CDR3 protein is CASSEALPDTAYNEQFF. The CDR3, as DNA: TGTGCCAGCAGTGAAGCGCTGCCGGACACGGCCTACAATGAGCAGTTCTTC.

The chain couples TRBV7-2 to TRBJ1-5; a possible D gene is TRBD1 (5 bases). V was trimmed by 2 bases and J by 7 bases, leaving 15 bases between them. CDR3 length equals 15 residues. Germline lookup yields CDR1 SGHTA and CDR2 FQGNSA. CDR3 sequence (DNA): TGTGCCAGCAGCTTACAGAGAGGGGAGGAACAGCCCCAGCATTTT. Its protein is CASSLQRGEEQPQHF.

The chain is built from TRBV11-1 and TRBJ2-7; D is possibly TRBD1 (5 bases). This CDR3 has 13 amino acids. Trimming removed 3 bases from V and 2 bases from J, with 8 bases in between. Germline-derived CDR1 and CDR2 are SGHAT and FQDESV (reference sequence). Written as DNA, the CDR3 is TGTGCCAGCAGCTTTATCAGGGCCTACGAGCAGTACTTC. This translates into CASSFIRAYEQYF. The whole variable domain, remainder taken from reference TRBV11-1 and TRBJ2-7, is EAEVAQSPRYKITEKSQAVAFWCDPISGHATLYWYRQILGQGPELLVQFQDESVVDDSQLPKDRFSAERLKGVDSTLKIQPAELGDSAMYLCASSFIRAYEQYFGPGTRLTVT.

This chain links TRBV9 with TRBJ1-3; 8 nucleotides match TRBD1. Germline assignment: CDR1 SGDLS and CDR2 YYNGEE. The CDR3 is made up of 15 amino acids. The junction had 7 bases not matched to a gene; V was cut back by 6 bases and J by 2 bases. The CDR3 protein is CASTTGGNPGNTIYF. CDR3 DNA: TGTGCCAGCACCACAGGGGGGAACCCTGGAAACACCATATATTTT. Complete variable domain (other parts from reference TRBV9 and TRBJ1-3): DSGVTQTPKHLITATGQRVTLRCSPRSGDLSVYWYQQSLDQGLQFLIQYYNGEERAKGNILERFSAQQFPDLHSELNLSSLELGDSALYFCASTTGGNPGNTIYFGEGSWLTVV.

This clone was seen once. This chain links TRBV6-5 with TRBJ2-1; the match to TRBD2 covers 10 bases. Per germline, CDR1 MNHEY and CDR2 SVGAGI. The CDR3 spans 16 residues. Trimming at V came to 0 bases and at J to 12 bases, leaving 11 bases not matched to a gene. The CDR3 DNA reads TGTGCCAGCAGTTACTCATTTACTAGCGGGGTGGCCCGGCAGTTCTTC. Amino acid sequence: CASSYSFTSGVARQFF.

CDR3 in DNA: TGTGCCAGCAGCTCCCCGGGAGAGAATGAGCAGTTCTTC. Translating it yields CASSSPGENEQFF. J is TRBJ2-1 and V is TRBV11-2, with a weak D call TRBD2 (6 bases). The CDR3 sequence is 13 residues long. The V gene lost 4 bases and the J gene lost 7 bases, with 11 bases spanning the gap. CDR1 and CDR2 from the germline V gene are SGHAT and FQNNGV.

The genes are TRBV19 and TRBJ1-5, with D hard to call. The V gene lost 2 bases and the J gene lost 1 base, with 3 bases spanning the gap. CDR1 and CDR2 from the germline V gene are LNHDA and SQIVND (reference sequence). This CDR3 has 13 amino acids. CDR3 nucleotide sequence: TGTGCCAGTAGTATAAGCAGCAATCAGCCCCAGCATTTT. As protein: CASSISSNQPQHF.

This rearrangement joins TRBV15 to TRBJ1-5; 11 bases are a match to TRBD1. The V gene end was trimmed by 5 bases and the J gene end by 11 bases; junction bases not matched to a gene: 14. CDR1 and CDR2 from the germline V gene are LNHNV and YYDKDF (reference sequence). The length of the CDR3 is 16 residues. The CDR3 nucleotides are TGTGCCACCAGCGCTCAAACCGGGACAGGGGGTTCGTCCCAGCATTTT. It is translated as CATSAQTGTGGSSQHF. Complete variable domain (other parts from reference TRBV15 and TRBJ1-5): DAMVIQNPRYQVTQFGKPVTLSCSQTLNHNVMYWYQQKSSQAPKLLFHYYDKDFNNEADTPDNFQSRRPNTSFCFLDIRSPGLGDTAMYLCATSAQTGTGGSSQHFGDGTRLSIL.

The chain has TRBV19 and TRBJ1-2, with a possible D match to TRBD1 (5 bases). V was pared by 5 bases and J by 0 bases, with 13 bases between. CDR1 and CDR2 (germline): LNHDA, SQIVND (reference sequence). The CDR3 spans 15 residues. CDR3 bases: TGTGCCAGTAGTGAAACAGGCTTAGCTAACTATGGCTACACCTTC. It encodes CASSETGLANYGYTF.

Only one count was recorded for this clone. The chain is built from TRBV18 and TRBJ1-2; TRBD1 is a possible D gene (5 bases). Germline CDR1 KGHSH, CDR2 LQKENI. CDR3 length equals 11 residues. V was clipped by 6 bases and J by 7 bases, with 9 bases between them. The CDR3 sequence is CASSHTGGYTF. In DNA form, the CDR3 reads TGTGCCAGCTCTCATACAGGTGGCTACACCTTC.

By share of the sample, this clone is large. The J gene is TRBJ1-2, the V gene TRBV5-6, with 9 bases identical to TRBD1. The ends lost 4 bases at V and 9 bases at J; junction bases unmatched: 19. Germline CDR1 SGHDT, CDR2 YYEEEE. CDR3 length: 17 amino acids. DNA of the CDR3: TGTGCCAGCAGCCTGATTACCTCCGGGACAGGGTGGTGGAGCTACACCTTC. It encodes CASSLITSGTGWWSYTF.

The rearrangement links TRBV5-1 to TRBJ2-1; possible D gene TRBD1, 6 bases. The V gene lost 0 bases and the J gene lost 2 bases, with 15 bases spanning the gap. The CDR3 has 17 residues. Germline V gives CDR1 SGHRS, CDR2 YFSETQ. CDR3 DNA sequence: TGCGCCAGCAGCTTGGCCGGCCCAGGGGTCCCCTACAATGAGCAGTTCTTC. Its translation: CASSLAGPGVPYNEQFF.

The chain has TRBV7-9 and TRBJ2-7, with TRBD2 identical over 7 bases. The CDR3 has 14 residues. Germline assignment: CDR1 SEHNR and CDR2 FQNEAQ (reference sequence). After removal of 6 bases from V and 0 bases from J, the junction contained 5 bases not matched to a gene. The chain's CDR3 is CASSTSESSYEQYV. For the CDR3, the DNA is TGTGCCAGCAGTACTAGCGAAAGCTCCTACGAGCAGTACGTC.

This sequence joins TRBV27 and TRBJ2-3; tentatively, D is TRBD1 (6 bases). Germline lookup yields CDR1 MNHEY and CDR2 SMNVEV (reference sequence). CDR3 size: 12 residues. V was clipped by 5 bases and J by 8 bases, with 11 bases between them. This CDR3 is CASSTGSGTQYF. The CDR3 DNA follows: TGTGCCAGCAGTACAGGGAGCGGTACGCAGTATTTT.

The chain links TRBV29-1 to TRBJ1-2, with TRBD1 matching over 8 bases. Germline assignment: CDR1 SQVTM and CDR2 ANQGSEA. The length of the CDR3 is 14 residues. V lost 2 bases, J lost 3 bases, and 5 bases stayed unmatched. The chain's CDR3 is CSVEPGGGHYGYTF. CDR3 nucleotides: TGCAGCGTTGAACCAGGGGGCGGGCACTATGGCTACACCTTC.

A single count supports this clone. CDR3 in amino acids: CASSLASGYNEQFF. The DNA for the CDR3 is TGTGCCAGCAGCTTGGCTAGCGGCTACAATGAGCAGTTCTTC. The rearrangement joins TRBV7-9 to TRBJ2-1; the match to TRBD2 covers 7 bases. In germline, CDR1 is SEHNR, CDR2 FQNEAQ (reference sequence). The CDR3 covers 14 residues. J gave up 3 bases and V 3 bases, and 2 bases lay outside the gene matches.

The chain combines TRBV29-1 with TRBJ2-2; TRBD1 aligns across 8 bases. Germline CDR1 is SQVTM and CDR2 is ANQGSEA. The J segment lost 9 bases and the V segment lost 7 bases, leaving 7 bases of the junction unmatched. The CDR3 is made up of 12 amino acids. The CDR3 reads CSGRTGRRELFF. The CDR3 DNA sequence: TGCAGCGGTAGGACAGGGCGGCGGGAGCTGTTTTTT.

V gene TRBV14 combines with J gene TRBJ1-4; TRBD1 aligns across 10 bases. Trimming removed 1 base from V and 7 bases from J; junction bases left unmatched: 9. In germline, CDR1 is SGHDN, CDR2 FVKESK. The CDR3 is 17 amino acids. In nucleotides, the CDR3 is TGTGCCAGCAGCCAAGGACAGGGGGCGACTTCTGCTGAAAAACTGTTTTTT. Its translation is CASSQGQGATSAEKLFF.

This chain's CDR3 is CASSLGLAGGPVETQYF. CDR3 DNA: TGTGCCAGCAGCTTGGGGTTAGCGGGGGGGCCAGTTGAGACCCAGTACTTC. V usage is TRBV5-6 and J usage is TRBJ2-5; 11 nucleotides agree with TRBD2. Trimming removed 0 bases from V and 5 bases from J; junction bases left unmatched: 9. Germline loops: CDR1 SGHDT, CDR2 YYEEEE. The CDR3 runs to 17 residues.